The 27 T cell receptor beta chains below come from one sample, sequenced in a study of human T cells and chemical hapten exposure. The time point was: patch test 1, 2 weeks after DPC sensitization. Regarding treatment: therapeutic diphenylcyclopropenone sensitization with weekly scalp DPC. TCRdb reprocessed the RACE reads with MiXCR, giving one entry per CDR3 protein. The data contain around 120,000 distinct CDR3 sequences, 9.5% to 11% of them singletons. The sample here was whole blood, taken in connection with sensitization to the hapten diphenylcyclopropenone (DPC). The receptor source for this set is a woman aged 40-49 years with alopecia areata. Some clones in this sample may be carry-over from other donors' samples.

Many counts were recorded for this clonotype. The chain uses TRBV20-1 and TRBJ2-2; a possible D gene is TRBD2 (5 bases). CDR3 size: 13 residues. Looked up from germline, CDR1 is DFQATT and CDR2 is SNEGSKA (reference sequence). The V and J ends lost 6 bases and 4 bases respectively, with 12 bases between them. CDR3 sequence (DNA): TGCAGTGCCAAGGACGGGGTCACCGGGGAGCTGTTTTTT. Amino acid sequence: CSAKDGVTGELFF.

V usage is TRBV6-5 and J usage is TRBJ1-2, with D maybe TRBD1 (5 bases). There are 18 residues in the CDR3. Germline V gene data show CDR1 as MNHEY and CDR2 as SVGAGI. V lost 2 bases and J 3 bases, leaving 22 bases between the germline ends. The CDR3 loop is CASSYGQGRTVRDYGYTF. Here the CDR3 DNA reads TGTGCCAGCAGTTACGGTCAGGGAAGGACGGTTCGGGACTATGGCTACACCTTC.

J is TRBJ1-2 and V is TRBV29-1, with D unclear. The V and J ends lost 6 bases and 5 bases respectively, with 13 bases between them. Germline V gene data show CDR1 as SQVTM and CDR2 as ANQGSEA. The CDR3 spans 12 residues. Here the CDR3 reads CSVAQSLYGYTF. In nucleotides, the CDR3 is TGCAGCGTCGCACAATCCTTGTATGGCTACACCTTC.

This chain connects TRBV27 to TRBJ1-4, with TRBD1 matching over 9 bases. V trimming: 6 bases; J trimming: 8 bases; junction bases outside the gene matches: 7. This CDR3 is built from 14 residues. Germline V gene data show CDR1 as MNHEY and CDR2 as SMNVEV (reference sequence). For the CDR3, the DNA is TGTGCCAGCAGCCGGGACAGGGCTTCCGAAAAACTGTTTTTT. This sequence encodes CASSRDRASEKLFF.

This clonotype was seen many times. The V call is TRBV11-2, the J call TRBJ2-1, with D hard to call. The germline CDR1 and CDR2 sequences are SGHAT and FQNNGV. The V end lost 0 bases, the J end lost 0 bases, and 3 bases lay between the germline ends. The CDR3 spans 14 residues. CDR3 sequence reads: CASSLEISYNEQFF. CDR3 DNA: TGTGCCAGCAGCTTAGAGATCTCCTACAATGAGCAGTTCTTC.

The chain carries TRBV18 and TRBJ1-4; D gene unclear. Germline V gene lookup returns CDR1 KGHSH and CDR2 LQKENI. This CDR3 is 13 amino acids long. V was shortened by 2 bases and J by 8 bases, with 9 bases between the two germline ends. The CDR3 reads CASSPGVAEKLFF. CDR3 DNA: TGTGCCAGCTCACCAGGGGTCGCGGAAAAACTGTTTTTT.

The CDR3 sequence: CASSLAAGRNIQYF. CDR3 coding DNA: TGTGCCAGCAGCTTAGCGGCAGGGCGAAACATTCAGTACTTC. The J gene is TRBJ2-4, the V gene TRBV7-8; TRBD1 might be the D (5 bases). The CDR3 totals 14 residues. V was shortened by 0 bases and J by 6 bases, with 9 bases between the two germline ends. Germline CDR1 reads SGHVS; CDR2 reads FQNEAQ.

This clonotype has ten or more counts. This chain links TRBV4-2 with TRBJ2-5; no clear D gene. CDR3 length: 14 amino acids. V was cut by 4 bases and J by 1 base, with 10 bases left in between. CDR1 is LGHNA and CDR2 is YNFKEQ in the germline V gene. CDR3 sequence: CASSRGGFQETQYF. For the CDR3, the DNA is TGTGCCAGCAGCCGTGGTGGCTTCCAAGAGACCCAGTACTTC.

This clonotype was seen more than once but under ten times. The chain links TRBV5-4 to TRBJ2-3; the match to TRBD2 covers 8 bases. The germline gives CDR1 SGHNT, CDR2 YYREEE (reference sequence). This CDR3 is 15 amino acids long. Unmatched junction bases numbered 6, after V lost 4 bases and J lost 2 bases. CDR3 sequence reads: CASSGGLAATDTQYF. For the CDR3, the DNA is TGTGCCAGCAGCGGAGGACTAGCAGCCACAGATACGCAGTATTTT.

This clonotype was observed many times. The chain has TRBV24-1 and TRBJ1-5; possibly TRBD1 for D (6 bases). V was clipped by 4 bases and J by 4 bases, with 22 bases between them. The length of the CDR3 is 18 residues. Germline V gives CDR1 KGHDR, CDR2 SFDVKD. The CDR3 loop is CATSDTTTSQGINQPQHF. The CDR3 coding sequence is TGTGCCACCAGTGACACAACCACTTCCCAGGGGATTAATCAGCCCCAGCATTTT.

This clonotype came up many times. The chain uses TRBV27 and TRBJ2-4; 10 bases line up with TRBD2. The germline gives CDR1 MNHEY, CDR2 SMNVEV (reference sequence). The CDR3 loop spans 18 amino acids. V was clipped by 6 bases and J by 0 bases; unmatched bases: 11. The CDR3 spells CASRGTGLAELAKNIQYF. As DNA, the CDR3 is TGTGCCAGCAGAGGTACAGGACTAGCGGAACTAGCCAAAAACATTCAGTACTTC.

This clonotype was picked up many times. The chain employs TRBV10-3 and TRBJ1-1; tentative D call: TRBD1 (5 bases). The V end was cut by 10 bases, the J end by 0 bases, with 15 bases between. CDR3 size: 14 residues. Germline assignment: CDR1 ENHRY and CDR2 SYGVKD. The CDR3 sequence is CATTLSGLNTEAFF. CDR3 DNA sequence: TGTGCCACGACCCTGTCGGGGCTGAACACTGAAGCTTTCTTT.

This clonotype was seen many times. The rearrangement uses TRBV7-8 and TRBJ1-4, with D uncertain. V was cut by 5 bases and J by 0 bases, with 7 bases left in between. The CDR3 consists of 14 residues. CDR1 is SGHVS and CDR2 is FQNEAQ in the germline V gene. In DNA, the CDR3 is TGTGCCAGCAGCCCCCGGGCAACTAATGAAAAACTGTTTTTT. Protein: CASSPRATNEKLFF.

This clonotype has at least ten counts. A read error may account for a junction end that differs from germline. As DNA, the CDR3 is TGTGCCAGCAGCCCGCCTAGCGGGGGAGCCTACGGGCAGTACTTC. Its translation: CASSPPSGGAYGQYF. The chain recombines TRBV13 with TRBJ2-7, with 10 bases identical to TRBD2. The CDR3 runs to 15 residues. Germline V CDR1 and CDR2: PRHDT, FYEKMQ (reference sequence).

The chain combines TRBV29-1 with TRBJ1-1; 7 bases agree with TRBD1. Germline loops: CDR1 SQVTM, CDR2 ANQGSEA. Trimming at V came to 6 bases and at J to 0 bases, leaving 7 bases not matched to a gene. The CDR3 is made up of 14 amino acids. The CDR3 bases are TGCAGCGTGGCGCCTCAGGGGGTGAACACTGAAGCTTTCTTT. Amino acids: CSVAPQGVNTEAFF.

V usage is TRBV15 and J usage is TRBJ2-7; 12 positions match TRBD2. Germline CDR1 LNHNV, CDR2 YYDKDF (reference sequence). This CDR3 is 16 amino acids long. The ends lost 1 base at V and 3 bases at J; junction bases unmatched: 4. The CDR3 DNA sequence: TGTGCCACCAGCAGAGGAAGGACTAGCGGGAACTACGAGCAGTACTTC. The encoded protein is CATSRGRTSGNYEQYF.

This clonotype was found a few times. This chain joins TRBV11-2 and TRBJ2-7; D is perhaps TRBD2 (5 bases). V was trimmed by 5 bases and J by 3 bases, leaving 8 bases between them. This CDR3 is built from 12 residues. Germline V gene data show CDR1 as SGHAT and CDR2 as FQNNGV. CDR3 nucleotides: TGTGCCAGCAGCGTCACTAGCTACGAGCAGTACTTC. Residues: CASSVTSYEQYF.

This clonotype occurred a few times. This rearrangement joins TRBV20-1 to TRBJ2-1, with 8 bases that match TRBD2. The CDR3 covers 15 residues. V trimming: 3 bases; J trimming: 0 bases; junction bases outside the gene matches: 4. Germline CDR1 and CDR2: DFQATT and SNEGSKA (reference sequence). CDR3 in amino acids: CSARGSGNSYNEQFF. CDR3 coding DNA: TGCAGTGCTAGGGGTAGCGGGAACTCCTACAATGAGCAGTTCTTC.

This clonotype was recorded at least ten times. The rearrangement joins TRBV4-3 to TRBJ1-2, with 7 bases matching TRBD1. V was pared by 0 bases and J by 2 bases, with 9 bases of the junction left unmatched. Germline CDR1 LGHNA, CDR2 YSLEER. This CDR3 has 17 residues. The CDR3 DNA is TGCGCCAGCAGCCAAGATGGACAGGCCCGCCGAAACTATGGCTACACCTTC. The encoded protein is CASSQDGQARRNYGYTF.

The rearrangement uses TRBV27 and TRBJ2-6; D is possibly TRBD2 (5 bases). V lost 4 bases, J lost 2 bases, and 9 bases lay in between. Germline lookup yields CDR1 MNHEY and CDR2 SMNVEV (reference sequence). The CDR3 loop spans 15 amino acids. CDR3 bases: TGTGCCAGCAGTTGGCGGGCAGCTGGGGCCAACGTCCTGACTTTC. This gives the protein CASSWRAAGANVLTF.

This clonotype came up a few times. In DNA, the CDR3 is TGTGCCAGAGGACAGGGCGGTGCCCCAGGCTATGGCTACACCTTC. As protein: CARGQGGAPGYGYTF. The rearrangement uses TRBV2 and TRBJ1-2; 8 nucleotides align to TRBD1. V shed 9 bases, J shed 4 bases, and the junction held 13 bases outside the gene matches. Germline CDR1 SNHLY, CDR2 FYNNEI. The CDR3 spans 15 residues. The full variable domain, with the rest looked up from reference TRBV2 and TRBJ1-2, is EPEVTQTPSHQVTQMGQEVILRCVPISNHLYFYWYRQILGQKVEFLVSFYNNEISEKSEIFDDQFSVERPDGSNFTLKIRSTKLEDSAMYFCARGQGGAPGYGYTFGSGTRLTVV.

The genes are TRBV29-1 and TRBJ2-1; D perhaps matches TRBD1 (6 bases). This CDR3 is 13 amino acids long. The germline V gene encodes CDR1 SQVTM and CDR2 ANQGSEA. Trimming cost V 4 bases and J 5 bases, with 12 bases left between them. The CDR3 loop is CSVARTVDNEQFF. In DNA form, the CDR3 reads TGCAGCGTTGCCCGGACAGTCGACAATGAGCAGTTCTTC.

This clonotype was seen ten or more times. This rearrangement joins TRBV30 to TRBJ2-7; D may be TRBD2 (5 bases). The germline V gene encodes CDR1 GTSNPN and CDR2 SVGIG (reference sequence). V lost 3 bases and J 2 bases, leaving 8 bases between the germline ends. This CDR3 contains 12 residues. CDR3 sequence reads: CAWRKRTYEQYF. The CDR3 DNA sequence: TGTGCCTGGAGGAAGCGGACCTACGAGCAGTACTTC.

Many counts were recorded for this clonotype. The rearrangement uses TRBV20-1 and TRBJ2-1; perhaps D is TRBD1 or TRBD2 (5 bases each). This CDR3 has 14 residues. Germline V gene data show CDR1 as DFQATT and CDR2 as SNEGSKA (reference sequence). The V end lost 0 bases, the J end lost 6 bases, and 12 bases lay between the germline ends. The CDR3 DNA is TGCAGTGCTAGAGATCCCGTTGGGGGCAATGAGCAGTTCTTC. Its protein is CSARDPVGGNEQFF.

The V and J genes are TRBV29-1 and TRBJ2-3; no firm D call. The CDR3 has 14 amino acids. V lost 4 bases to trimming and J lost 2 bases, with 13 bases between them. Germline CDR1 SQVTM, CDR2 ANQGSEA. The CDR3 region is CSVGKARPTDTQYF. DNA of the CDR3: TGCAGCGTTGGTAAAGCTAGACCCACAGATACGCAGTATTTT.

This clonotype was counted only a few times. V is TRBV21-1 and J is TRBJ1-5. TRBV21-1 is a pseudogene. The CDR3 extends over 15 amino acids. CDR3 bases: TGTGCCAGCAGCAAAGTAGGAAAGGCCCACAGCCCCCAGCATTTT. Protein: CASSKVGKAHSPQHF.

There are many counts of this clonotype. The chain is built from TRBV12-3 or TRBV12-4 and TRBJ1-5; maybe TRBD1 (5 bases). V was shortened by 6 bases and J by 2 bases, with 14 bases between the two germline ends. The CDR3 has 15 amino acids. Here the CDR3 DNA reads TGTGCCAGCAGGCTTGGGGCCCAGGGCAATCAGCCCCAGCATTTT. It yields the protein CASRLGAQGNQPQHF.